Each of the 28 T cell receptor beta chains below was sequenced from the same sample in a study of graft-versus-host responses after intestinal transplantation. Generated by immunoSEQ multiplex PCR, the TCRdb table keeps only in-frame clones and is missing some. The table lists about 120,000 clones, roughly 93% of them singletons. No antigen has been assigned to these receptors. Sequenced material: unstimulated CD4+ T cells sorted from spleen or lymph node cells, taken before intestinal transplant. These receptors all stem from a human donor who received an intestinal transplant.

V is TRBV5-6 and J is TRBJ1-2, with 8 bases matching TRBD1. V was pared by 2 bases and J by 4 bases, with 7 bases of the junction left unmatched. Germline V lookup: CDR1 SGHDT, CDR2 YYEEEE. The CDR3 runs 15 residues. CDR3 coding DNA: TGTGCCAGCAGCTTCGGTGGACAGGGATTCTATGGCTACACCTTC. Translating it yields CASSFGGQGFYGYTF.

V is TRBV5-6 and J is TRBJ1-5; D ambiguous. The ends were cut back, 1 base at V and 9 bases at J, with 11 bases in the middle. The CDR3 totals 13 residues. Germline V gene lookup returns CDR1 SGHDT and CDR2 YYEEEE. The CDR3 DNA reads TGTGCCAGCAGCTTGTCCTTCCTGGGGCCCCAGCATTTT. It yields the protein CASSLSFLGPQHF. The full variable domain, in which reference TRBV5-6 and TRBJ1-5 provide the parts outside the CDR3, is DAGVTQSPTHLIKTRGQQVTLRCSPKSGHDTVSWYQQALGQGPQFIFQYYEEEERQRGNFPDRFSGHQFPNYSSELNVNALLLGDSALYLCASSLSFLGPQHFGDGTRLSIL.

This clone has only one observation. The rearrangement joins TRBV5-4 to TRBJ2-4; a possible D gene is TRBD1 (7 bases). Trimming shortened V by 4 bases and J by 8 bases, and 16 bases separated the two germline ends. Germline lookup yields CDR1 SGHNT and CDR2 YYREEE (reference sequence). This CDR3 is built from 14 residues. In nucleotides, the CDR3 is TGTGCCAGCAGCAAACAGGGGAGGTGGGACATTCAGTACTTC. Encoded protein: CASSKQGRWDIQYF.

The gene calls are TRBV10-3 and TRBJ2-7, with TRBD2 matching over 7 bases. The CDR3 consists of 15 residues. The germline CDR1 and CDR2 sequences are ENHRY and SYGVKD. Losses at the gene ends were 1 base for V and 0 bases for J; bases not matched to a gene: 3. CDR3 region: CAISEWGGSSYEQYF. The CDR3 DNA reads as TGTGCCATCAGTGAGTGGGGAGGGAGCTCCTACGAGCAGTACTTC.

V and J are TRBV10-1 and TRBJ2-1; no clear D. This CDR3 is built from 14 residues. Trimming removed 4 bases from V and 0 bases from J, with 7 bases in between. Germline V CDR1 and CDR2: WNHNN, SYGVQD (reference sequence). Here the CDR3 reads CASSGRSSYNEQFF. CDR3 DNA sequence: TGCGCCAGCAGTGGTAGGAGCTCCTACAATGAGCAGTTCTTC.

The chain links TRBV28 to TRBJ1-1; TRBD1 agrees at 9 bases. The CDR3 loop spans 12 amino acids. The ends lost 10 bases at V and 10 bases at J; junction bases unmatched: 10. CDR1 is MDHEN and CDR2 is SYDVKM in the germline V gene. The CDR3 region is CATILQGARAFF. CDR3 nucleotide sequence: TGTGCCACTATACTACAGGGGGCGCGAGCTTTCTTT.

This clone showed up just once. The chain combines TRBV6-5 with TRBJ1-1; a weak D match, TRBD1 (6 bases). The CDR3 covers 13 residues. In germline, CDR1 is MNHEY, CDR2 SVGAGI. V was cut by 2 bases and J by 5 bases, with 9 bases left in between. CDR3 DNA: TGTGCCAGCAGTTACCTCCAGGGGACTGAAGCTTTCTTT. Amino acids: CASSYLQGTEAFF.

The V gene is TRBV2, the J gene TRBJ2-7; TRBD1 agrees at 7 bases. CDR1 SNHLY and CDR2 FYNNEI come from the germline V gene. V lost 6 bases to trimming and J lost 4 bases; unmatched junction nucleotides: 9. This CDR3 has 14 amino acids. The CDR3 DNA reads as TGTGCCAGCAGGCTTGAGGGGGCCCGGTACGAGCAGTACTTC. Translation: CASRLEGARYEQYF.

The chain combines TRBV27 with TRBJ1-2, with D perhaps TRBD1 (6 bases). The CDR3 covers 14 residues. Germline lookup yields CDR1 MNHEY and CDR2 SMNVEV (reference sequence). V lost 6 bases, J lost 4 bases, and 15 bases lay in between. In DNA, the CDR3 is TGTGCCAGCAGGACCCTCGGGGGCAGCTATGGCTACACCTTC. Translating gives CASRTLGGSYGYTF.

This chain connects TRBV5-4 to TRBJ1-1, with a possible D match to TRBD1 (5 bases). The V gene lost 4 bases and the J gene lost 4 bases, with 20 bases spanning the gap. Per germline, CDR1 SGHNT and CDR2 YYREEE (reference sequence). The length of the CDR3 is 16 residues. The CDR3 nucleotides read TGTGCCAGCAGCCAAGGGCGTTATACTGGGGGCACTGAAGCTTTCTTT. It codes for CASSQGRYTGGTEAFF. Supplemented by reference TRBV5-4 and TRBJ1-1, the full variable domain reads ETGVTQSPTHLIKTRGQQVTLRCSSQSGHNTVSWYQQALGQGPQFIFQYYREEENGRGNFPPRFSGLQFPNYSSELNVNALELDDSALYLCASSQGRYTGGTEAFFGQGTRLTVV.

V is TRBV2 and J is TRBJ2-3; the D is unclear. The germline gives CDR1 SNHLY, CDR2 FYNNEI. CDR3 length: 13 amino acids. Deletions cut 0 bases from V and 10 bases from J, with 11 bases between. Here the CDR3 reads CASSEAGKAPQYF. The CDR3 bases are TGTGCCAGCAGTGAAGCAGGGAAGGCTCCGCAGTATTTT.

The V call is TRBV5-1, the J call TRBJ1-1; the match to TRBD1 covers 10 bases. The J segment lost 4 bases and the V segment lost 2 bases, leaving 11 bases of the junction unmatched. This CDR3 is built from 17 residues. Germline CDR1 and CDR2: SGHRS and YFSETQ. The CDR3, as DNA: TGCGCCAGCAGCTTCCCCCGGGACAGGGGATGGGCCACTGAAGCTTTCTTT. Its translation: CASSFPRDRGWATEAFF.

This clone was counted once. The chain is built from TRBV7-9 and TRBJ2-5; 11 bases map to TRBD2. Trimming cost V 3 bases and J 5 bases; bases outside gene matches: 8. Germline CDR1 is SEHNR and CDR2 is FQNEAQ (reference sequence). The CDR3 is 16 residues long. The CDR3, as DNA: TGTGCCAGCAGCTTGGATCTAGCGGGAGGACACGAGACCCAGTACTTC. This encodes CASSLDLAGGHETQYF.

The V and J genes are TRBV5-1 and TRBJ2-6; 8 nucleotides line up with TRBD1. This CDR3 has 16 residues. J gave up 4 bases and V 3 bases, and 6 bases lay outside the gene matches. Germline CDR1 is SGHRS and CDR2 is YFSETQ. Here the CDR3 reads CASSSRDRTGANVLTF. In DNA, the CDR3 is TGCGCCAGCAGCTCCCGGGACAGGACCGGGGCCAACGTCCTGACTTTC.

The genes are TRBV11-2 and TRBJ2-7; TRBD1 might be the D (6 bases). Germline-derived CDR1 and CDR2 are SGHAT and FQNNGV. V was trimmed by 5 bases and J by 0 bases, leaving 11 bases between them. This CDR3 region has 14 residues. Here the CDR3 reads CASSRDMSSYEQYF. The CDR3 coding sequence is TGTGCCAGCAGCCGGGACATGAGCTCCTACGAGCAGTACTTC.

The CDR3 region is CASSHSGRALKNIQYF. In DNA, the CDR3 is TGTGCCAGCAGCCATAGCGGGAGGGCCCTCAAAAACATTCAGTACTTC. The V call is TRBV7-9, the J call TRBJ2-4, with TRBD2 matching over 11 bases. The CDR3 runs to 16 residues. Trimming cost V 5 bases and J 3 bases; bases outside gene matches: 6. Looked up from germline, CDR1 is SEHNR and CDR2 is FQNEAQ (reference sequence).

V gene TRBV19 combines with J gene TRBJ2-2; the match to TRBD2 covers 9 bases. After removal of 4 bases from V and 5 bases from J, the junction contained 5 bases not matched to a gene. Germline assignment: CDR1 LNHDA and CDR2 SQIVND (reference sequence). This CDR3 is 15 amino acids long. DNA for the CDR3: TGTGCCAGTAGTAGGGCTAGCGGGACGACCGGGGAGCTGTTTTTT. It encodes CASSRASGTTGELFF.

This clone was seen only once. The J gene is TRBJ2-3, the V gene TRBV2; a weak D match, TRBD2 (5 bases). Per the germline V gene, CDR1 is SNHLY and CDR2 is FYNNEI. Trimming pared 7 bases from V and 1 base from J, leaving 12 bases between. The CDR3 is made up of 14 amino acids. In DNA, the CDR3 is TGTGCCAGCAACCGGGATCGTCGCACAGATACGCAGTATTTT. As protein: CASNRDRRTDTQYF.

This clone occurred a few times. The chain links TRBV19 to TRBJ1-2; D is uncertain. The CDR3 sequence is 12 residues long. The germline V gene has CDR1 LNHDA and CDR2 SQIVND (reference sequence). V dropped 3 bases and J dropped 8 bases, with 10 bases sitting between them. CDR3 residues: CASSIQAGGYTF. In nucleotides, the CDR3 is TGTGCCAGTAGTATCCAGGCAGGAGGCTACACCTTC. The whole variable domain, remainder taken from reference TRBV19 and TRBJ1-2, is DGGITQSPKYLFRKEGQNVTLSCEQNLNHDAMYWYRQDPGQGLRLIYYSQIVNDFQKGDIAEGYSVSREKKESFPLTVTSAQKNPTAFYLCASSIQAGGYTFGSGTRLTVV.

The rearrangement uses TRBV18 and TRBJ2-1; no reliable D call. The CDR3 totals 12 residues. The germline V gene encodes CDR1 KGHSH and CDR2 LQKENI. V lost 2 bases, J lost 8 bases, and 7 bases lay in between. CDR3 residues: CASSPVLDEQFF. The CDR3 coding sequence is TGTGCCAGCTCACCAGTCCTCGATGAGCAGTTCTTC. Filled out from reference TRBV18 and TRBJ2-1, the complete variable domain reads NAGVMQNPRHLVRRRGQEARLRCSPMKGHSHVYWYRQLPEEGLKFMVYLQKENIIDESGMPKERFSAEFPKEGPSILRIQQVVRGDSAAYFCASSPVLDEQFFGPGTRLTVL.

A note on this clone: Other DNA variants within this sample encode the same CDR3. The V and J genes are TRBV6-5 and TRBJ1-5, with 9 nucleotides matching TRBD1. The V gene end was trimmed by 5 bases and the J gene end by 0 bases; junction bases not matched to a gene: 2. This CDR3 has 15 residues. The V gene's germline CDR1 is MNHEY and CDR2 SVGAGI. The CDR3 DNA is TGTGCCAGCAGTCCGGACAGGGGTAGCAATCAGCCCCAGCATTTT. Protein sequence: CASSPDRGSNQPQHF.

The genes are TRBV5-1 and TRBJ2-4; no clear D. The CDR3 contains 13 residues. The ends were cut back, 1 base at V and 3 bases at J, with 5 bases in the middle. Germline V gene sequence: CDR1 SGHRS, CDR2 YFSETQ. In nucleotides, the CDR3 is TGCGCCAGCAGCTTGATGCTCAAAAACATTCAGTACTTC. Protein sequence: CASSLMLKNIQYF.

This clone was recorded once. In DNA form, the CDR3 reads TGTGCCAGCAAGACATTCTACGAGCAGTACTTC. It encodes CASKTFYEQYF. This chain joins TRBV2 and TRBJ2-7, with unresolved D. The CDR3 consists of 11 residues. Trimming cost V 7 bases and J 3 bases, with 7 bases left between them. CDR1 and CDR2 from the germline V gene are SNHLY and FYNNEI. Filled out from reference TRBV2 and TRBJ2-7, the complete variable domain reads EPEVTQTPSHQVTQMGQEVILRCVPISNHLYFYWYRQILGQKVEFLVSFYNNEISEKSEIFDDQFSVERPDGSNFTLKIRSTKLEDSAMYFCASKTFYEQYFGPGTRLTVT.

The V and J genes are TRBV18 and TRBJ2-7; 11 bases line up with TRBD1. The ends lost 4 bases at V and 3 bases at J; junction bases unmatched: 5. The germline V gene has CDR1 KGHSH and CDR2 LQKENI. This CDR3 is 15 amino acids long. CDR3 loop: CASSQGTGGSYEQYF. The CDR3 DNA sequence: TGTGCCAGCTCACAAGGGACAGGGGGGAGCTACGAGCAGTACTTC.

V is TRBV5-4 and J is TRBJ1-2; tentatively, D is TRBD1 (5 bases). V was pared by 3 bases and J by 5 bases, with 14 bases between. CDR1 SGHNT and CDR2 YYREEE come from the germline V gene (reference sequence). The CDR3 spans 14 residues. The CDR3: CASSSGREGYGYTF. The CDR3 bases are TGTGCCAGCAGCTCTGGCAGGGAGGGATATGGCTACACCTTC.

CDR3 amino acids: CASSASGGEAFF. Written as DNA, the CDR3 is TGTGCCAGTAGTGCCTCGGGCGGTGAAGCTTTCTTT. V is TRBV19 and J is TRBJ1-1; D not certain. V lost 5 bases and J lost 7, with 11 bases in between. The CDR3 is 12 amino acids. Germline CDR1 and CDR2: LNHDA and SQIVND (reference sequence).

The CDR3 here is CASSPGLAANNEQFF. The DNA for the CDR3 is TGTGCCAGCTCACCCGGACTAGCGGCAAACAATGAGCAGTTCTTC. The chain has TRBV18 and TRBJ2-1, with 10 bases that match TRBD2. Germline V gene sequence: CDR1 KGHSH, CDR2 LQKENI. V dropped 3 bases and J dropped 5; count of bases not matched to a gene: 4. CDR3 length: 15 amino acids.

The chain joins TRBV12-5 to TRBJ2-1; D is undetermined. V was cut by 4 bases and J by 9 bases, with 13 bases left in between. Germline V gene lookup returns CDR1 LGHNT and CDR2 FRNRAP. The CDR3 is made up of 13 amino acids. CDR3 region: CASGSSARAEQFF. DNA of the CDR3: TGTGCTAGTGGTTCGAGTGCTCGGGCTGAGCAGTTCTTC.